Listed here are 15 T cell receptor beta chains from one sample, sequenced in a study of early T cells in non-severe SARS-CoV-2 infection. MiXCR was run by TCRdb on the 5' RACE reads, yielding one entry per CDR3 protein. The data show 55,000 to 75,000 distinct CDR3 sequences, with roughly 10% seen just once and about 6.4% held by the top ten. Sequencing was carried out using whole blood. These TCRs come from an adult who was a healthcare worker with PCR-confirmed SARS-CoV-2 infection or an uninfected control (not recorded which).

This clonotype was detected a few times. CDR3 nucleotides: TGCAGTGCTAGGGAAGAAGGGGGCTTGACCTACAATGAGCAGTTCTTC. Translated: CSAREEGGLTYNEQFF. The rearrangement links TRBV20-1 to TRBJ2-1; 7 bases align to TRBD1. V shed 3 bases and J 2 bases; nucleotides not matched to a gene: 10. Per the germline V gene, CDR1 is DFQATT and CDR2 is SNEGSKA (reference sequence). This CDR3 has 16 residues.

The chain has TRBV10-2 and TRBJ1-5, with 8 bases that match TRBD1. The junction had 6 bases not matched to a gene; V was cut back by 8 bases and J by 6 bases. Germline values: CDR1 WSHSY, CDR2 SAAADI. The CDR3 sequence is 13 residues long. Here the CDR3 DNA reads TGCGCCAGCGCCAAGGGACAGGCTCAGCCCCAGCATTTT. This encodes CASAKGQAQPQHF.

This clonotype has a count of ten or more. The J gene is TRBJ2-7, the V gene TRBV12-3 or TRBV12-4; D ambiguous. V lost 4 bases, J lost 6 bases, and 10 bases lay in between. This CDR3 has 12 amino acids. The CDR3 bases are TGTGCCAGCAGTTCCCGGAAGTTCGAGCAGTACTTC. As protein: CASSSRKFEQYF.

The rearrangement joins TRBV7-9 to TRBJ2-5; TRBD1 is a possible D gene (5 bases). Per germline, CDR1 SEHNR and CDR2 FQNEAQ (reference sequence). The CDR3 sequence is 15 residues long. V lost 5 bases to trimming and J lost 0 bases, with 13 bases between them. This CDR3 reads CASSTSPGYQETQYF. DNA for the CDR3: TGTGCCAGCAGCACCTCGCCAGGGTACCAAGAGACCCAGTACTTC.

This clonotype was counted at least ten times. The rearrangement uses TRBV12-3 or TRBV12-4 and TRBJ2-1; D is uncertain. The CDR3 extends over 12 amino acids. V lost 3 bases to trimming and J lost 4 bases, with 4 bases between them. CDR3 sequence reads: CASSFEYNEQFF. The CDR3 nucleotides read TGTGCCAGCAGTTTCGAGTACAATGAGCAGTTCTTC.

V gene TRBV12-3 or TRBV12-4 combines with J gene TRBJ1-5; D remains unclear. Trimming took off 7 bases at V and 9 bases at J, with 16 bases between the two ends. This CDR3 region has 13 residues. The CDR3 DNA sequence: TGTGCCAGCAATAATGGGCCCCAATGGCCCCAGCATTTT. This translates into CASNNGPQWPQHF.

This clonotype was observed many times. V is TRBV27 and J is TRBJ2-7, with D unclear. The ends were cut back, 4 bases at V and 0 bases at J, with 16 bases in the middle. The CDR3 is made up of 16 amino acids. CDR1 is MNHEY and CDR2 is SMNVEV in the germline V gene (reference sequence). The CDR3 nucleotides are TGTGCCAGCAGTTCTTCCCTCGCCCAGCTCTCCTACGAGCAGTACTTC. This sequence encodes CASSSSLAQLSYEQYF.

This clonotype was seen more than once but under ten times. The chain combines TRBV20-1 with TRBJ2-7; D may correspond to TRBD1 or TRBD2 (6 bases each). This CDR3 is 12 amino acids long. Germline CDR1 DFQATT, CDR2 SNEGSKA (reference sequence). V dropped 7 bases and J dropped 2 bases, with 12 bases sitting between them. CDR3 sequence reads: CSVWRGAYEQYF. For the CDR3, the DNA is TGCAGTGTTTGGAGGGGGGCCTACGAGCAGTACTTC.

This clonotype was detected a few times. The chain recombines TRBV7-2 with TRBJ2-3; D is ambiguous. Germline CDR1 reads SGHTA; CDR2 reads FQGNSA. The CDR3 is 16 amino acids. Deletions cut 4 bases from V and 7 bases from J, with 21 bases between. DNA of the CDR3: TGTGCCAGCAGCTCGAGCATGGGTGGACCACGATATACGCAGTATTTT. It is translated as CASSSSMGGPRYTQYF.

This clonotype was counted between two and nine times. This chain connects TRBV6-6 to TRBJ2-7, with TRBD2 as a possible D gene (6 bases). The germline V and J ends were trimmed by 6 bases and 4 bases, with 16 bases remaining between them. The CDR3 has 14 residues. CDR1 is MNHNY and CDR2 is SVGAGI in the germline V gene (reference sequence). The CDR3 reads CASRLRGLGYEQYF. The CDR3 nucleotides read TGTGCCAGCAGACTACGGGGACTCGGGTACGAGCAGTACTTC.

In its sample, this clonotype was seen a few times. The J gene is TRBJ1-2, the V gene TRBV12-3 or TRBV12-4; D might be TRBD1 (5 bases). The CDR3 extends over 13 amino acids. V was cut by 5 bases and J by 6 bases, with 13 bases left in between. The CDR3 nucleotides are TGTGCCAGCAGTGGAGGGGTGTACCATGGCTACACCTTC. It encodes CASSGGVYHGYTF.

This clonotype was detected a few times. The chain uses TRBV15 and TRBJ2-5, with D possibly called TRBD1 or TRBD2 (5 bases each). The CDR3 extends over 14 amino acids. The germline CDR1 and CDR2 sequences are LNHNV and YYDKDF (reference sequence). Trimming removed 0 bases from V and 5 bases from J, with 10 bases in between. The CDR3 bases are TGTGCCACCAGCAGAGATCGGTGGGACGAGACCCAGTACTTC. Encoded protein: CATSRDRWDETQYF.

V usage is TRBV7-6 and J usage is TRBJ2-7; 9 bases are a match to TRBD1. Germline CDR1 is SGHVS and CDR2 is FNYEAQ. This CDR3 contains 14 residues. The trim removed 5 bases at V and 3 bases at J, leaving 5 bases unmatched. The CDR3 loop reads CASSPRDRVYEQYF. In DNA form, the CDR3 reads TGTGCCAGCAGCCCCCGGGACAGGGTCTACGAGCAGTACTTC.

This clonotype has a handful of counts. This chain joins TRBV20-1 and TRBJ2-7; D is uncertain. This CDR3 comprises 11 residues. Trimming shortened V by 5 bases and J by 6 bases, and 11 bases separated the two germline ends. Looked up from germline, CDR1 is DFQATT and CDR2 is SNEGSKA (reference sequence). CDR3 in amino acids: CSAGRTGEQYF. CDR3 DNA sequence: TGCAGTGCTGGGCGTACGGGCGAGCAGTACTTC.

The rearrangement uses TRBV5-1 and TRBJ2-7, with 10 nucleotides matching TRBD2. The V gene's germline CDR1 is SGHRS and CDR2 YFSETQ. V dropped 0 bases and J dropped 3; count of bases not matched to a gene: 9. The CDR3 loop spans 17 amino acids. The CDR3 DNA reads TGCGCCAGCAGCTTGGGACTAGCGGGTTCAAAAGGCTACGAGCAGTACTTC. The encoded protein is CASSLGLAGSKGYEQYF. Full variable domain (rest looked up from reference TRBV5-1 and TRBJ2-7): KAGVTQTPRYLIKTRGQQVTLSCSPISGHRSVSWYQQTPGQGLQFLFEYFSETQRNKGNFPGRFSGRQFSNSRSEMNVSTLELGDSALYLCASSLGLAGSKGYEQYFGPGTRLTVT.